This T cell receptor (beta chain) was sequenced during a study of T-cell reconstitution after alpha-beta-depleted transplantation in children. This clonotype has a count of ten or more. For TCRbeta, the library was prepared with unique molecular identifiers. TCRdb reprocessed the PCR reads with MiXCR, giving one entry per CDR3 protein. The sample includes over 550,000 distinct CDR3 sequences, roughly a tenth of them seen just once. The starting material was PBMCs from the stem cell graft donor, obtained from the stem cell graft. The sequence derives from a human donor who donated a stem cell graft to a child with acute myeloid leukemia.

The CDR3 loop reads CASSYSGISYEQYF. The CDR3 DNA is TGTGCCAGCAGCTATAGCGGAATCTCCTACGAGCAGTACTTC. The rearrangement links TRBV12-3 or TRBV12-4 to TRBJ2-7; TRBD2 is a possible D gene (6 bases). V lost 6 bases to trimming and J lost 0 bases, with 12 bases between them. This CDR3 has 14 residues.